Below, one T cell receptor (beta chain) is given with its context. As handled by the study authors: Researchers report that nucleated cell counts were estimated from reference gene primer amplification. The data were produced by immunoSEQ multiplex PCR, yet TCRdb's version contains in-frame clones alone and is incomplete. That table supplies the V and J calls and clone size; D and trimming were determined from the DNA. The data show 150,000 to 200,000 clones, 86% seen once. These data belong to a study of blood T cell repertoires in COVID-19. Study background: There were acute and convalescent COVID-19 samples, and they came from the United States, Italy and Spain.

The CDR3 has 14 residues. The V gene lost 3 bases and the J gene lost 5 bases, with 13 bases spanning the gap. Germline lookup yields CDR1 LNHDA and CDR2 SQIVND (reference sequence). This chain links TRBV19 with TRBJ1-2; D gene uncertain. The TCR originated in a woman in her sixties or seventies with COVID-19, enrolled during active disease. Sequenced sample: peripheral blood. Here the CDR3 DNA reads TGTGCCAGTAGTATGGCACGGGTCGGGTATGGCTACACCTTC. Its protein is CASSMARVGYGYTF.